The sequence of this T cell receptor beta chain was determined in a study of blood T cells in healthy people across ages. Combining a sample-barcoded 5' primer with a J-beta primer mix, a second PCR ran for about 7 to 11 cycles. TCRdb reanalysed the 5' RACE reads using MiXCR and keeps one entry per CDR3 protein. The table shows some 1.1 million distinct CDR3 sequences, with around two fifths occurring only once. V shed 6 bases and J 2 bases; nucleotides not matched to a gene: 4. The germline V gene has CDR1 MNHNS and CDR2 SASEGT. CDR3 length: 15 residues. The sequenced sample was blood. The TCR sequence derives from a man between 18 and 29 years old in good health. V usage is TRBV6-1 and J usage is TRBJ2-5, with 12 bases matching TRBD1. For the CDR3, the DNA is TGTGCCAGCAGAGGGGACAGGGGGCTTCAAGAGACCCAGTACTTC. This codes for CASRGDRGLQETQYF.